The T cell receptor beta chain under discussion was sequenced for a study of blood T cell repertoires in COVID-19. Whole-study context: In each case, the material was cDNA or gDNA derived from T cells, B-cell-depleted T cells, or PBMCs.

Some clones are missing from TCRdb's copy, which holds only in-frame ones; the method was immunoSEQ multiplex PCR. The table has 70,000 to 95,000 clones, about 86% seen once. Sequencing used peripheral blood. The receptor comes from a woman aged 80 or older with acute or convalescent COVID-19.

CDR3 sequence reads: CASSPRAPEVLAQYF. CDR3 bases: TGTGCCAGCAGTCCCCGGGCCCCGGAGGTTCTCGCGCAGTATTTT. The J gene is TRBJ2-3, the V gene TRBV2, with D possibly matching TRBD2 (5 bases). The germline V gene encodes CDR1 SNHLY and CDR2 FYNNEI. The ends were cut back, 5 bases at V and 10 bases at J, with 22 bases in the middle. There are 15 residues in the CDR3.